This T cell receptor (beta chain) was profiled in a study of siplizumab effects on memory and regulatory T cells. General study results and limits: In the presence of siplizumab, alloreactive sequences traceable to unstimulated CD4+ memory cells were significantly reduced. Naive T cells seemed more diverse than memory cells; they also seemed major alloresponse contributors.

CDR3 length: 12 residues. The junction had 5 bases not matched to a gene; V was cut back by 7 bases and J by 4 bases. Germline V CDR1 and CDR2: SQVTM, ANQGSEA. Assays captured about 10^5 TCR templates per sample. The table came from immunoSEQ multiplex PCR; TCRdb's copy has only in-frame clones and leaves some out. The table lists some 100,000 clones, 85% to 95% of them singletons. On this clone itself: Its antigen is undetermined.

The V call is TRBV29-1, the J call TRBJ2-5; 8 bases are a match to TRBD1. The specimen was Tregs sorted from blood. The clonotype comes from a human donor in good health. The CDR3 reads CSATTGGETQYF. CDR3 in DNA: TGCAGCGCTACTACAGGGGGAGAGACCCAGTACTTC. Full variable domain (rest looked up from reference TRBV29-1 and TRBJ2-5): SAVISQKPSRDICQRGTSLTIQCQVDSQVTMMFWYRQQPGQSLTLIATANQGSEATYESGFVIDKFPISRPNLTFSTLTVSNMSPEDSSIYLCSATTGGETQYFGPGTRLLVL.